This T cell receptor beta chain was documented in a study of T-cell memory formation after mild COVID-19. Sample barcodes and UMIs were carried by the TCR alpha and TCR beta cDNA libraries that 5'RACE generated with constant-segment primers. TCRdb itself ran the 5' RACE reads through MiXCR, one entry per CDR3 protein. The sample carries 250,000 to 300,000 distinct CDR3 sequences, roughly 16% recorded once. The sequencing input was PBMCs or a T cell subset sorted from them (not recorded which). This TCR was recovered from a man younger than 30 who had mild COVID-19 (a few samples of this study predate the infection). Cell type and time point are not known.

The DNA of the CDR3 is TGTGCCAGCAGTCCCCATACCGGGACAGAGCGCACCGGGGAGCTGTTTTTT. Amino acids: CASSPHTGTERTGELFF. V gene TRBV28 combines with J gene TRBJ2-2, with 7 nucleotides matching TRBD1. V lost 5 bases to trimming and J lost 4 bases; unmatched junction nucleotides: 13. Germline loops: CDR1 MDHEN, CDR2 SYDVKM. The CDR3 length is 17 residues.